A single sample gave rise to the 25 T cell receptor beta chains below, sequenced in a study of T-cell memory formation after mild COVID-19. TCRdb analysed the 5' RACE reads with MiXCR anew, one entry per CDR3 protein. The table shows about 350,000 distinct CDR3 sequences, with roughly 14% occurring only once. The source material was PBMCs or a T cell subset sorted from them (not recorded which). The receptors stem from a young man who had mild COVID-19 (a few samples of this study predate the infection). Cell type and time point are not known.

In its sample, this clonotype was seen a few times. The chain uses TRBV12-3 or TRBV12-4 and TRBJ2-5; D possibly corresponds to TRBD1 (6 bases). V gave up 6 bases and J gave up 4 bases, with 12 bases separating them. CDR3 length: 13 residues. CDR3 sequence (DNA): TGTGCCAGCAGGAAAACAGGGATAGAGACCCAGTACTTC. Translated, it gives CASRKTGIETQYF.

The V call is TRBV20-1, the J call TRBJ2-2; TRBD2 might be the D (5 bases). The CDR3 is 13 residues long. Germline assignment: CDR1 DFQATT and CDR2 SNEGSKA (reference sequence). V was trimmed by 7 bases and J by 0 bases, leaving 9 bases between them. The CDR3 loop reads CSGLAANTGELFF. In DNA form, the CDR3 reads TGCAGTGGCCTAGCCGCGAACACCGGGGAGCTGTTTTTT.

This clonotype has a handful of counts. V is TRBV12-3 or TRBV12-4 and J is TRBJ2-5, with TRBD1 matching 9 bases. The J segment lost 2 bases and the V segment lost 6 bases, leaving 7 bases of the junction unmatched. This CDR3 region has 15 residues. Written as DNA, the CDR3 is TGTGCCAGCAGCCCACAGGACAGGGGTCAAGAGACCCAGTACTTC. Residues: CASSPQDRGQETQYF.

The chain recombines TRBV7-2 with TRBJ2-5; tentative D call: TRBD2 (5 bases). This CDR3 is 14 amino acids long. V shed 4 bases and J shed 5 bases, with 14 bases lying between them. Germline V gene data show CDR1 as SGHTA and CDR2 as FQGNSA. Here the CDR3 reads CASSYQREIETQYF. The CDR3 nucleotides are TGTGCCAGCAGCTACCAACGGGAAATCGAGACCCAGTACTTC.

J is TRBJ2-7 and V is TRBV10-3; 9 bases line up with TRBD2. With V trimmed by 8 bases and J by 4 bases, 3 bases remained unmatched. Germline CDR1 ENHRY, CDR2 SYGVKD. This CDR3 has 12 residues. For the CDR3, the DNA is TGTGCCATCGCTAGCGGGGCTTACGAGCAGTACGTC. It specifies CAIASGAYEQYV.

This clonotype turned up a few times. The J gene is TRBJ1-6, the V gene TRBV6-2 or TRBV6-3; a possible D gene is TRBD1 (5 bases). V was cut by 2 bases and J by 9 bases, with 11 bases left in between. The germline CDR1 and CDR2 sequences are MNHEY and SVGEGT. There are 14 residues in the CDR3. This CDR3 reads CASSYPERGSPLHF. CDR3 coding DNA: TGTGCCAGCAGTTACCCAGAAAGGGGTTCACCCCTCCACTTT.

The genes are TRBV20-1 and TRBJ1-5; D might be TRBD1 (5 bases). The CDR3 has 12 amino acids. Trimming removed 4 bases from V and 5 bases from J, with 9 bases in between. CDR1 and CDR2 (germline): DFQATT, SNEGSKA (reference sequence). The CDR3 protein is CSATMTDQPQHF. CDR3 sequence (DNA): TGCAGTGCTACAATGACAGATCAGCCCCAGCATTTT.

The V gene is TRBV4-3, the J gene TRBJ2-7; TRBD1 matches at 7 bases. The junction had 5 bases not matched to a gene; V was cut back by 0 bases and J by 3 bases. Per the germline V gene, CDR1 is LGHNA and CDR2 is YSLEER. This CDR3 is 15 amino acids long. In DNA, the CDR3 is TGCGCCAGCAGCCAAGATGGGGACAGCCTCTACGAGCAGTACTTC. Amino acid sequence: CASSQDGDSLYEQYF.

This clonotype has just a few counts. The chain has TRBV5-1 and TRBJ2-7; TRBD2 might be the D (6 bases). V lost 3 bases to trimming and J lost 3 bases, with 16 bases between them. Germline CDR1 is SGHRS and CDR2 is YFSETQ. The CDR3 is made up of 15 amino acids. The CDR3 bases are TGCGCCAGCAGCTGGGGGGTAGGGACGCTCTACGAGCAGTACTTC. It is translated as CASSWGVGTLYEQYF.

Many counts were recorded for this clonotype. The V call is TRBV3-1, the J call TRBJ2-1; TRBD2 matches at 10 bases. J was trimmed by 5 bases and V by 0 bases; bases with no gene match: 7. CDR1 is LGHDT and CDR2 is YNNKEL in the germline V gene (reference sequence). The length of the CDR3 is 17 residues. CDR3 DNA: TGTGCCAGCAGCCAAGATTGGGGAGCGGGGGGGAACAATGAGCAGTTCTTC. Its translation: CASSQDWGAGGNNEQFF.

This clonotype was seen a few times. V is TRBV7-2 and J is TRBJ1-3, with 7 bases identical to TRBD1. The CDR3 is 18 residues long. CDR1 and CDR2 from the germline V gene are SGHTA and FQGNSA. With 2 bases clipped from V and 0 bases from J, the junction kept 10 bases outside the gene matches. CDR3 amino acids: CASSLRGLGQYSGNTIYF. The CDR3 bases are TGTGCCAGCAGCTTAAGGGGCTTGGGACAGTACTCTGGAAACACCATATATTTT.

The chain combines TRBV19 with TRBJ1-2; D is perhaps TRBD1 (5 bases). The CDR3 is 16 amino acids. The V gene lost 4 bases and the J gene lost 4 bases, with 19 bases spanning the gap. Germline lookup yields CDR1 LNHDA and CDR2 SQIVND (reference sequence). The CDR3 DNA follows: TGTGCCAGTAGTACGCCCGGGGCTTCCTTCTTCTATGGCTACACCTTC. Amino acids: CASSTPGASFFYGYTF.

This clonotype showed up just a few times. Here the CDR3 DNA reads TGCAGTGGATTTCGCGGGGGGGCGAGCACAGATACGCAGTATTTT. Its translation is CSGFRGGASTDTQYF. The V gene is TRBV20-1, the J gene TRBJ2-3, with TRBD2 matching 9 bases. Trimming removed 7 bases from V and 0 bases from J; junction bases left unmatched: 8. CDR3 size: 15 residues. Germline loops: CDR1 DFQATT, CDR2 SNEGSKA (reference sequence).

This clonotype turned up a few times. The genes are TRBV10-3 and TRBJ1-1; 7 nucleotides align to TRBD1. CDR3 size: 15 residues. CDR1 is ENHRY and CDR2 is SYGVKD in the germline V gene. The V gene end was trimmed by 3 bases and the J gene end by 0 bases; junction bases not matched to a gene: 4. The CDR3 is CAISEEGAMNTEAFF. CDR3 DNA sequence: TGTGCCATCAGTGAAGAGGGGGCCATGAACACTGAAGCTTTCTTT.

The chain employs TRBV7-6 and TRBJ1-5, with a weak D call TRBD1 (6 bases). The CDR3 consists of 15 residues. The germline V gene encodes CDR1 SGHVS and CDR2 FNYEAQ. The V gene lost 5 bases and the J gene lost 2 bases, with 13 bases spanning the gap. The CDR3, as DNA: TGTGCCAGCAGCCCATGGGCAGGGGGCAATCAGCCCCAGCATTTT. Translation gives CASSPWAGGNQPQHF.

The chain links TRBV7-9 to TRBJ2-1; D is perhaps TRBD1 (5 bases). Germline lookup yields CDR1 SEHNR and CDR2 FQNEAQ (reference sequence). This CDR3 is built from 11 residues. V lost 4 bases to trimming and J lost 9 bases, with 7 bases between them. The CDR3 DNA reads as TGTGCCAGCAGCTACAGGTCTGAGCAGTTCTTC. It encodes CASSYRSEQFF.

At least ten counts were recorded for this clonotype. The V and J genes are TRBV6-5 and TRBJ2-5, with 11 bases identical to TRBD1. J gave up 2 bases and V 2 bases, and 7 bases lay outside the gene matches. The germline gives CDR1 MNHEY, CDR2 SVGAGI. The CDR3 runs 17 residues. The chain's CDR3 is CASSYTWTGGFQETQYF. CDR3 DNA sequence: TGTGCCAGCAGTTACACTTGGACAGGGGGCTTTCAAGAGACCCAGTACTTC.

Worth noting for this clonotype: A far bigger clonotype differs at one base, so this is likely a read error. The chain links TRBV5-6 to TRBJ2-7; D is unresolved. V lost 4 bases to trimming and J lost 1 base, with 3 bases between them. There are 11 residues in the CDR3. CDR1 and CDR2 from the germline V gene are SGHDT and YYEEEE. In DNA, the CDR3 is TGTGCCAGCAGCATATCCTACGAGCAGTACTTC. This sequence encodes CASSISYEQYF.

CDR3 residues: CASSYSRVLAQYF. In DNA form, the CDR3 reads TGTGCCAGCAGTTACTCGAGGGTTCTAGCGCAGTACTTC. V gene TRBV6-2 or TRBV6-3 combines with J gene TRBJ2-7, with D perhaps TRBD2 (5 bases). The V gene lost 0 bases and the J gene lost 9 bases, with 12 bases spanning the gap. Germline V gene data show CDR1 as MNHEY and CDR2 as SVGEGT. This CDR3 has 13 amino acids.

This clonotype was seen a few times. V usage is TRBV18 and J usage is TRBJ2-5; 7 nucleotides line up with TRBD1. Germline V lookup: CDR1 KGHSH, CDR2 LQKENI. V was pared by 8 bases and J by 3 bases, with 9 bases of the junction left unmatched. This CDR3 spans 14 amino acids. DNA of the CDR3: TGTGCCAGCGGTCCCGGGACAGCAAAAGAGACCCAGTACTTC. This sequence encodes CASGPGTAKETQYF.

This clonotype has a count of ten or more. The V and J genes are TRBV7-2 and TRBJ2-1; 7 nucleotides line up with TRBD2. Germline V lookup: CDR1 SGHTA, CDR2 FQGNSA. The CDR3 has 13 residues. V was clipped by 10 bases and J by 5 bases; unmatched bases: 8. The CDR3 DNA reads as TGTGCCAACCGAGATGGGGGGGACAATGAGCAGTTCTTC. It codes for CANRDGGDNEQFF. The full variable domain, completed using reference TRBV7-2 and TRBJ2-1, is GAGVSQSPSNKVTEKGKDVELRCDPISGHTALYWYRQSLGQGLEFLIYFQGNSAPDKSGLPSDRFSAERTGGSVSTLTIQRTQQEDSAVYLCANRDGGDNEQFFGPGTRLTVL.

This clonotype occurred a few times. The V call is TRBV12-5, the J call TRBJ2-7, with D perhaps matching TRBD2 (5 bases). The germline V gene encodes CDR1 LGHNT and CDR2 FRNRAP. The CDR3 length is 12 residues. V shed 1 base and J shed 9 bases, with 10 bases lying between them. CDR3 region: CASGLGYAGQYF. CDR3 in DNA: TGTGCTAGTGGTTTGGGATACGCGGGGCAGTACTTC.

This clonotype was counted only a few times. This chain uses TRBV9 with TRBJ1-5, with D uncertain. Germline CDR1 is SGDLS and CDR2 is YYNGEE. V was shortened by 7 bases and J by 7 bases, with 9 bases between the two germline ends. The CDR3 covers 11 residues. The CDR3 loop reads CASGEGQPQHF. In DNA, the CDR3 is TGTGCCAGCGGGGAGGGACAGCCCCAGCATTTT.

The table lists this clonotype with a few counts. CDR3 residues: CASSQQFSGNTIYF. The CDR3 coding sequence is TGCGCCAGCAGCCAGCAGTTTTCCGGAAACACCATATATTTT. The chain couples TRBV5-1 to TRBJ1-3; D not certain. Germline CDR1 and CDR2: SGHRS and YFSETQ. The CDR3 consists of 14 residues. Trimming stripped 4 bases from V and 4 bases from J, with 12 bases between.

This clonotype was seen a few times. This sequence joins TRBV3-1 and TRBJ1-2, with TRBD1 matching 8 bases. The length of the CDR3 is 14 residues. With 4 bases clipped from V and 4 bases from J, the junction kept 5 bases outside the gene matches. CDR1 is LGHDT, CDR2 YNNKEL, per germline (reference sequence). The CDR3 here is CASSPWDRTYGYTF. The CDR3 DNA follows: TGTGCCAGCAGCCCTTGGGACAGGACCTATGGCTACACCTTC.